This passage covers 18 T cell receptor beta chains from one sample sequenced in a study of cytomegalovirus exposure and HLA in healthy donors. The PCR contained 60 Vbeta and 13 Jbeta primers. This table comes from immunoSEQ multiplex PCR, and its TCRdb copy is limited to in-frame clones, with some not included. This repertoire shows some 95,000 clones, about 77% found once; its top ten account for about 5%. Material for sequencing was PBMCs. Receptor source: a woman aged 40 to 55 in good health and CMV-seronegative.

This rearrangement joins TRBV11-3 to TRBJ1-2; 7 bases map to TRBD1. This CDR3 spans 13 amino acids. Per the germline V gene, CDR1 is SGHNT and CDR2 is YENEEA. The V and J ends lost 5 bases and 4 bases, in that order; junction bases with no gene match: 4. This CDR3 is CASSLGQSYGYTF. For the CDR3, the DNA is TGTGCCAGCAGCCTGGGACAGTCCTATGGCTACACCTTC.

J is TRBJ1-2 and V is TRBV2, with D tentatively TRBD1 (6 bases). CDR3 length equals 14 residues. Trimming took 5 bases from V and 6 from J, leaving 16 bases between them. Germline lookup yields CDR1 SNHLY and CDR2 FYNNEI. The CDR3 here is CASSTLDRQNGYTF. CDR3 DNA sequence: TGTGCCAGCAGTACTCTCGACAGGCAGAATGGCTACACCTTC.

The CDR3 DNA reads as TGTGCCACCAGCCCGGACAGGGCTTCACCCCTCCACTTT. Its protein product is CATSPDRASPLHF. The V call is TRBV15, the J call TRBJ1-6, with 8 bases that match TRBD1. Germline loops: CDR1 LNHNV, CDR2 YYDKDF (reference sequence). Trimming cost V 5 bases and J 9 bases; bases outside gene matches: 3. This CDR3 contains 13 residues.

The chain employs TRBV29-1 and TRBJ1-1; the D gene is possibly TRBD1 (5 bases). V gave up 7 bases and J gave up 3 bases, with 36 bases separating them. This CDR3 is built from 20 residues. Germline V gene data show CDR1 as SQVTM and CDR2 as ANQGSEA. CDR3 amino acids: CSARLVGAGTRDWGHTEAFF. CDR3 in DNA: TGCAGCGCTCGGTTGGTAGGGGCGGGAACCCGGGATTGGGGTCACACTGAAGCTTTCTTT.

In its sample, this clone was seen a few times. The chain has TRBV2 and TRBJ1-4; D remains unclear. V was clipped by 1 base and J by 7 bases, with 4 bases between them. Germline V gene sequence: CDR1 SNHLY, CDR2 FYNNEI. The CDR3 loop spans 12 amino acids. DNA of the CDR3: TGTGCCAGCAGTGAAGTAGTTGAAAAACTGTTTTTT. Protein: CASSEVVEKLFF. Looking up the rest from reference TRBV2 and TRBJ1-4 gives the full variable domain: EPEVTQTPSHQVTQMGQEVILRCVPISNHLYFYWYRQILGQKVEFLVSFYNNEISEKSEIFDDQFSVERPDGSNFTLKIRSTKLEDSAMYFCASSEVVEKLFFGSGTQLSVL.

The chain combines TRBV4-2 with TRBJ2-2, with no clear D. Germline V CDR1 and CDR2: LGHNA, YNFKEQ. Trimming removed 2 bases from V and 3 bases from J, with 13 bases in between. This CDR3 contains 16 residues. CDR3 sequence (DNA): TGTGCCAGCAGCCAAAGCTATCGCTCCTACACCGGGGAGCTGTTTTTT. Residues: CASSQSYRSYTGELFF.

This rearrangement joins TRBV7-3 to TRBJ2-3; D gene uncertain. Germline V gene data show CDR1 as SGHTA and CDR2 as FQGTGA. The CDR3 is 15 amino acids. The germline V and J ends were trimmed by 0 bases and 6 bases, with 13 bases remaining between them. Written as DNA, the CDR3 is TGTGCCAGCAGCTTAACTTTCGGCCAGGATGATACGCAGTATTTT. Protein sequence: CASSLTFGQDDTQYF.

V is TRBV7-9 and J is TRBJ1-6; D call uncertain. CDR1 is SEHNR, CDR2 FQNEAQ, per germline (reference sequence). This CDR3 region has 15 residues. The germline V and J ends were trimmed by 7 bases and 7 bases, with 17 bases remaining between them. CDR3 in amino acids: CASNLNGEGNSPLHF. The CDR3, as DNA: TGTGCCAGCAACCTCAACGGGGAGGGCAATTCACCCCTCCACTTT.

V usage is TRBV4-1 and J usage is TRBJ2-1; a possible D gene is TRBD2 (7 bases). Trimming left V 4 bases short and J 9 bases short, with 19 bases between. Germline-derived CDR1 and CDR2 are MGHRA and YSYEKL. CDR3 length: 15 residues. The CDR3 loop reads CASSPTGGGGGEQFF. CDR3 DNA sequence: TGCGCCAGCAGCCCAACCGGCGGGGGAGGGGGTGAGCAGTTCTTC.

This clone was detected a few times. The chain combines TRBV6-5 with TRBJ1-5; D remains unclear. This CDR3 has 16 residues. Germline loops: CDR1 MNHEY, CDR2 SVGAGI. The ends were cut back, 0 bases at V and 2 bases at J, with 11 bases in the middle. The CDR3 protein is CASSYSSRQGNQPQHF. The CDR3 DNA reads TGTGCCAGCAGTTACTCGTCCCGTCAGGGCAATCAGCCCCAGCATTTT.

This clone turned up a few times. The V call is TRBV5-1, the J call TRBJ1-1; D uncertain. Germline-derived CDR1 and CDR2 are SGHRS and YFSETQ. Trimming pared 0 bases from V and 7 bases from J, leaving 13 bases between. The CDR3 runs to 14 residues. The CDR3 nucleotides read TGCGCCAGCAGCTTGGAGGTCTCCCAGGTTGAAGCTTTCTTT. It codes for CASSLEVSQVEAFF.

This clone was detected only a few times. The V call is TRBV9, the J call TRBJ1-2; unclear D gene. The CDR3 totals 15 residues. Trimming shortened V by 2 bases and J by 3 bases, and 14 bases separated the two germline ends. Germline lookup yields CDR1 SGDLS and CDR2 YYNGEE. The CDR3 region is CASSVGSAAYYGYTF. The CDR3, as DNA: TGTGCCAGCAGCGTGGGGAGCGCCGCTTACTATGGCTACACCTTC.

This clone was seen a handful of times. The V and J genes are TRBV7-9 and TRBJ2-5, with D perhaps TRBD1 (6 bases). Trimming cost V 5 bases and J 2 bases, with 9 bases left between them. This CDR3 has 13 residues. CDR1 is SEHNR, CDR2 FQNEAQ, per germline (reference sequence). The CDR3 nucleotides read TGTGCCAGCAGCATGGACAGTCAAGAGACCCAGTACTTC. This encodes CASSMDSQETQYF.

V is TRBV7-2 and J is TRBJ2-1; maybe TRBD1 (6 bases). Germline lookup yields CDR1 SGHTA and CDR2 FQGNSA. CDR3 size: 13 residues. The V end lost 1 base, the J end lost 6 bases, and 7 bases lay between the germline ends. CDR3 DNA sequence: TGTGCCAGCAGCTTAGGAGGGGGCAATGAGCAGTTCTTC. It specifies CASSLGGGNEQFF.

The chain carries TRBV29-1 and TRBJ2-6; 11 bases line up with TRBD1. Germline values: CDR1 SQVTM, CDR2 ANQGSEA. The CDR3 contains 18 residues. The V and J ends lost 4 bases and 4 bases, in that order; junction bases with no gene match: 12. This chain's CDR3 is CSVAWRGQGVSGANVLTF. In DNA, the CDR3 is TGCAGCGTTGCATGGAGGGGACAGGGGGTATCAGGGGCCAACGTCCTGACTTTC.

This clone was detected once. This chain links TRBV19 with TRBJ1-5; the match to TRBD1 covers 9 bases. The CDR3 loop spans 16 amino acids. Trimming removed 7 bases from V and 1 base from J; junction bases left unmatched: 8. Germline loops: CDR1 LNHDA, CDR2 SQIVND (reference sequence). The CDR3 DNA reads as TGTGCCAGTAACCCACAGGGGGCTTTCAGCAATCAGCCCCAGCATTTT. Its protein product is CASNPQGAFSNQPQHF.

This sequence joins TRBV30 and TRBJ2-7; D ambiguous. Germline V gene data show CDR1 as GTSNPN and CDR2 as SVGIG (reference sequence). V was trimmed by 0 bases and J by 6 bases, leaving 6 bases between them. CDR3 length: 11 residues. The chain's CDR3 is CAWSVRVEQYF. CDR3 nucleotide sequence: TGTGCCTGGAGTGTAAGAGTCGAGCAGTACTTC.

The gene calls are TRBV6-5 and TRBJ1-2, with D possibly being TRBD1 (5 bases). The germline V gene has CDR1 MNHEY and CDR2 SVGAGI. CDR3 size: 13 residues. The ends were cut back, 8 bases at V and 0 bases at J, with 10 bases in the middle. The CDR3 region is CASRGLANYGYTF. The DNA of the CDR3 is TGTGCCAGCCGGGGACTAGCTAACTATGGCTACACCTTC.